This T cell receptor (beta chain) was recorded in a study of blood T cell repertoires in COVID-19. Study overall: Whether acute or convalescent, the COVID-19 samples came from the United States, Italy and Spain.

Libraries were prepared by immunoSEQ multiplex PCR; TCRdb keeps only in-frame clonotypes and omits some of them. The data show 350,000 to 550,000 clones, around 90% seen once. The sample holds a few counts of this clone. V lost 9 bases to trimming and J lost 4 bases, with 18 bases between them. Germline-derived CDR1 and CDR2 are LNHDA and SQIVND (reference sequence). The CDR3 sequence is 14 residues long. The receptor's source is a woman in her late teens or twenties with acute COVID-19. The V and J genes are TRBV19 and TRBJ1-1, with a weak D call TRBD1 (5 bases). Sequenced: PBMCs or T cells enriched from blood (not recorded which). CDR3 in amino acids: CASRTSRGSTEAFF. CDR3 sequence (DNA): TGTGCCAGCCGAACATCCCGGGGGAGCACTGAAGCTTTCTTT.